This T cell receptor (beta chain) is from a study of identical twins. Study-level findings and limits: In drawing conclusions, the study used cross-sectional statistical analysis and did not follow the same donors. Fewer insertions characterized abundant cord blood beta clonotypes, whereas memory repertoires showed none. In zero-insertion analyses, partial confounding could arise from invariant MAIT and iNKT cells. Sharing of beta out-of-frame sequences by twins showed a weaker excess.

TCRdb recomputed calls from the 5' RACE reads with MiXCR, one row per CDR3 protein. The data contain approximately 690,000 distinct CDR3 sequences, approximately 6% of them singletons. As regards this clonotype: The target antigen is unknown.

V was clipped by 0 bases and J by 5 bases, with 17 bases between them. Germline CDR1 SGHDN, CDR2 FVKESK. The CDR3 runs to 17 residues. The sample comprised naive T cells sorted from blood. This clonotype originated in a man between 18 and 29 years old in good health. The chain joins TRBV14 to TRBJ2-4; D remains unclear. CDR3 bases: TGTGCCAGCAGCCAAGATAGCTTTCGAGAAACCGAAAACATTCAGTACTTC. Residues: CASSQDSFRETENIQYF.